One sample yielded the 16 T cell receptor beta chains listed below, sequenced in a study of T-cell memory formation after mild COVID-19. TCRdb reprocessed the 5' RACE reads via MiXCR and lists one record per CDR3 protein. This table has about 190,000 distinct CDR3 sequences, approximately 30% appearing once. Material: PBMCs or a T cell subset sorted from them (not recorded which). The receptors derive from an adult woman who had mild COVID-19 (a few samples of this study predate the infection). Cell type and time point are not known.

The CDR3 DNA follows: TGTGCCAGCAGCCCCGGAGGGCCGGCCAATGAGCAGTTCTTC. This translates into CASSPGGPANEQFF. The chain is built from TRBV6-2 or TRBV6-3 and TRBJ2-1; perhaps TRBD2 as D (6 bases). Germline V gene sequence: CDR1 MNHEY, CDR2 SVGEGT. The CDR3 has 14 amino acids. The V gene lost 6 bases and the J gene lost 6 bases, with 15 bases spanning the gap.

The rearrangement links TRBV12-3 or TRBV12-4 to TRBJ2-2, with TRBD2 as a possible D gene (5 bases). The V end was cut by 8 bases, the J end by 5 bases, with 15 bases between. CDR3 length: 14 amino acids. CDR3 in DNA: TGTGCCAGCGGCGGACCCCGGGGTACCGGGGAGCTGTTTTTT. Translating it yields CASGGPRGTGELFF.

J is TRBJ2-2 and V is TRBV3-1; TRBD1 agrees at 12 bases. The CDR3 runs 16 residues. Germline V gene lookup returns CDR1 LGHDT and CDR2 YNNKEL (reference sequence). Trimming removed 2 bases from V and 8 bases from J; junction bases left unmatched: 6. The CDR3 loop is CASSQPGQGAGGELFF. In nucleotides, the CDR3 is TGTGCCAGCAGCCAACCGGGACAGGGGGCCGGTGGGGAGCTGTTTTTT. The whole variable domain, filled in from reference TRBV3-1 and TRBJ2-2, reads DTAVSQTPKYLVTQMGNDKSIKCEQNLGHDTMYWYKQDSKKFLKIMFSYNNKELIINETVPNRFSPKSPDKAHLNLHINSLELGDSAVYFCASSQPGQGAGGELFFGEGSRLTVL.

The sample holds one count of this clonotype. The genes are TRBV7-6 and TRBJ1-5; TRBD1 matches at 10 bases. J was trimmed by 5 bases and V by 8 bases; bases with no gene match: 9. Per the germline V gene, CDR1 is SGHVS and CDR2 is FNYEAQ. CDR3 length: 15 amino acids. CDR3 bases: TGTGCCAGCGGGACAGGGGTCCGATTGGATCAGCCCCAGCATTTT. It codes for CASGTGVRLDQPQHF.

The chain links TRBV15 to TRBJ2-5; D may be TRBD1 (6 bases). Germline V CDR1 and CDR2: LNHNV, YYDKDF (reference sequence). Trimming removed 4 bases at V and 0 bases at J, with 9 bases between. This CDR3 has 14 amino acids. Here the CDR3 reads CATSIGGDQETQYF. As DNA, the CDR3 is TGTGCCACCAGCATAGGGGGAGACCAAGAGACCCAGTACTTC.

The chain couples TRBV9 to TRBJ2-2; possibly TRBD1 for D (5 bases). The CDR3 sequence is 15 residues long. The ends were cut back, 1 base at V and 9 bases at J, with 16 bases in the middle. Germline V CDR1 and CDR2: SGDLS, YYNGEE. DNA for the CDR3: TGTGCCAGCAGCGTAAAAGGGTTAGGGGTCCGGGAGCTGTTTTTT. Protein product: CASSVKGLGVRELFF.

This clonotype appeared a few times. The genes are TRBV15 and TRBJ2-3; perhaps TRBD2 as D (7 bases). The germline gives CDR1 LNHNV, CDR2 YYDKDF (reference sequence). The CDR3 is 15 amino acids. Trimming removed 5 bases from V and 10 bases from J, with 22 bases in between. For the CDR3, the DNA is TGTGCCACCAGCCCGGCTGGCGGGGGCCTGACCCCGCAGTATTTT. Its protein is CATSPAGGGLTPQYF.

This clonotype has ten or more counts. This sequence joins TRBV7-2 and TRBJ2-7, with D perhaps TRBD2 (5 bases). Germline-derived CDR1 and CDR2 are SGHTA and FQGNSA. The V and J ends lost 5 bases and 0 bases respectively, with 14 bases between them. The CDR3 runs 15 residues. CDR3 amino acids: CASSVEATSSYEQYF. DNA of the CDR3: TGTGCCAGCAGCGTGGAGGCCACGAGCTCCTACGAGCAGTACTTC.

This clonotype was recorded a few times. The chain joins TRBV6-2 or TRBV6-3 to TRBJ2-7, with 12 bases fitting TRBD1. Losses at the gene ends were 5 bases for V and 7 bases for J; bases not matched to a gene: 9. Germline CDR1 and CDR2: MNHEY and SVGEGT. CDR3 length: 15 residues. The DNA for the CDR3 is TGTGCCAGCAGTCCATCCGGGACAGGGGGCAGAGAGCAGTACTTC. It encodes CASSPSGTGGREQYF.

This clonotype has just a few counts. CDR3 sequence reads: CASSSVISDIYEQYF. CDR3 nucleotides: TGTGCCAGCAGCTCCGTAATTTCCGACATCTACGAGCAGTACTTC. The chain joins TRBV5-5 to TRBJ2-7, with unresolved D. V shed 3 bases and J shed 3 bases, with 16 bases lying between them. The germline V gene has CDR1 SGHKS and CDR2 YYEKEE (reference sequence). The CDR3 sequence is 15 residues long.

This clonotype was counted at least ten times. This sequence joins TRBV12-3 or TRBV12-4 and TRBJ2-1, with a weak D call TRBD1 (5 bases). Trimming shortened V by 2 bases and J by 1 base, and 6 bases separated the two germline ends. The CDR3 covers 14 residues. The CDR3 DNA reads as TGTGCCAGCAGTTTACAGGGTTCCTACAATGAGCAGTTCTTC. It specifies CASSLQGSYNEQFF.

In its sample, this clonotype was seen a few times. V is TRBV18 and J is TRBJ1-5; 10 bases are a match to TRBD1. Germline CDR1 and CDR2: KGHSH and LQKENI. V was pared by 6 bases and J by 4 bases, with 3 bases of the junction left unmatched. The CDR3 covers 14 residues. The CDR3 DNA is TGTGCCAGCTCCAAGGGACAGGGGAATCAGCCCCAGCATTTT. This encodes CASSKGQGNQPQHF.

This clonotype was seen once. The CDR3 DNA follows: TGCAGCGTTGAAGGACTTTTCGAAGGGGCAGATACGCAGTATTTT. The encoded protein is CSVEGLFEGADTQYF. The chain is built from TRBV29-1 and TRBJ2-3; D might be TRBD1 (5 bases). Germline-derived CDR1 and CDR2 are SQVTM and ANQGSEA. There are 15 residues in the CDR3. The V and J ends lost 1 base and 4 bases respectively, with 15 bases between them.

The V call is TRBV9, the J call TRBJ2-1; D perhaps matches TRBD2 (7 bases). With 4 bases removed from V and 7 bases from J, the gap between germline ends came to 21 bases. Per the germline V gene, CDR1 is SGDLS and CDR2 is YYNGEE. The CDR3 is made up of 16 amino acids. CDR3 nucleotide sequence: TGTGCCAGCAGCTCGGGGGGCATACCCCTCTTAAATGAGCAGTTCTTC. This encodes CASSSGGIPLLNEQFF.

This clonotype has more than one count but fewer than ten. CDR3 sequence: CASSPAGAYGYTF. CDR3 bases: TGTGCCAGCAGTCCGGCAGGGGCCTATGGCTACACCTTC. The V and J genes are TRBV27 and TRBJ1-2; D perhaps matches TRBD1 (6 bases). The germline V and J ends were trimmed by 5 bases and 4 bases, with 11 bases remaining between them. This CDR3 comprises 13 residues. Germline assignment: CDR1 MNHEY and CDR2 SMNVEV (reference sequence).

The table lists this clonotype with a few counts. The rearrangement uses TRBV24-1 and TRBJ1-1; 8 nucleotides match TRBD1. Trimming cost V 1 base and J 0 bases; bases outside gene matches: 9. From germline, CDR1 is KGHDR and CDR2 SFDVKD. The CDR3 has 18 amino acids. CDR3 amino acids: CATSDFRTGHYMNTEAFF. CDR3 bases: TGTGCCACCAGTGATTTTCGGACAGGGCACTACATGAACACTGAAGCTTTCTTT.